These 30 T cell receptor beta chains came from one sample sequenced in a study of cytomegalovirus exposure and HLA in healthy donors. PCR used 60 Vbeta primers and 13 Jbeta primers. The protocol was immunoSEQ multiplex PCR, while the TCRdb copy is restricted to in-frame clones and leaves out a portion. Of roughly 110,000 clones listed, 55% to 75% are singletons. The sequencing sample was made of PBMCs. The receptors originated from a man younger than 45 in good health and CMV-seropositive.

This chain joins TRBV5-1 and TRBJ2-7; 8 bases are shared with TRBD1. The CDR3 has 13 residues. Germline V gives CDR1 SGHRS, CDR2 YFSETQ. The junction had 4 bases not matched to a gene; V was cut back by 3 bases and J by 5 bases. CDR3 nucleotide sequence: TGCGCCAGCAGCTATAGACAGGGGCACGAGCAGTACTTC. The encoded protein is CASSYRQGHEQYF.

This chain joins TRBV28 and TRBJ2-7, with D perhaps matching TRBD2 (6 bases). The CDR3 totals 15 residues. Germline values: CDR1 MDHEN, CDR2 SYDVKM. With 4 bases removed from V and 6 bases from J, the gap between germline ends came to 19 bases. CDR3 residues: CASSSPFEGSGEQYV. DNA for the CDR3: TGTGCCAGCAGTTCCCCCTTTGAGGGTAGCGGCGAGCAGTACGTC.

This chain joins TRBV18 and TRBJ1-4; weak D call: TRBD1 (6 bases). Trimming stripped 2 bases from V and 7 bases from J, with 11 bases between. The germline CDR1 and CDR2 sequences are KGHSH and LQKENI. The CDR3 spans 14 residues. CDR3 region: CASSPGGGGEKLFF. In DNA, the CDR3 is TGTGCCAGCTCACCAGGGGGCGGCGGTGAAAAACTGTTTTTT.

This rearrangement joins TRBV9 to TRBJ2-1; TRBD2 matches 7 bases. V lost 1 base to trimming and J lost 1 base; unmatched junction nucleotides: 5. Germline CDR1 reads SGDLS; CDR2 reads YYNGEE. CDR3 length equals 16 residues. The chain's CDR3 is CASSVIALASYNEQFF. The CDR3 DNA is TGTGCCAGCAGCGTAATCGCACTAGCGTCCTACAATGAGCAGTTCTTC. The variable domain in full, with the rest retrieved from reference TRBV9 and TRBJ2-1, is DSGVTQTPKHLITATGQRVTLRCSPRSGDLSVYWYQQSLDQGLQFLIQYYNGEERAKGNILERFSAQQFPDLHSELNLSSLELGDSALYFCASSVIALASYNEQFFGPGTRLTVL.

This clone was counted a single time. The rearrangement uses TRBV5-1 and TRBJ2-5; 9 bases map to TRBD1. CDR1 SGHRS and CDR2 YFSETQ come from the germline V gene. The junction had 8 bases not matched to a gene; V was cut back by 5 bases and J by 3 bases. This CDR3 is built from 15 residues. As DNA, the CDR3 is TGCGCCAGCAGATGGGGGACAGGGAGTGAAGAGACCCAGTACTTC. Encoded protein: CASRWGTGSEETQYF.

V and J are TRBV7-2 and TRBJ1-2, with TRBD1 identical over 7 bases. Germline trimming cut 5 bases from V and 2 bases from J; bases unmatched to any gene: 11. Germline V gives CDR1 SGHTA, CDR2 FQGNSA. CDR3 size: 16 residues. The CDR3 loop reads CASSLGLRGGNYGYTF. CDR3 nucleotides: TGTGCCAGCAGCCTCGGGTTGAGAGGGGGCAACTATGGCTACACCTTC.

The CDR3, as DNA: TGTGCCAGCAGCTTGGGACAGGGGGTACCCTACAATGAGCAGTTCTTC. This encodes CASSLGQGVPYNEQFF. This chain links TRBV5-4 with TRBJ2-1; 9 bases map to TRBD1. Trimming took 0 bases from V and 2 from J; bases not matched to a gene: 3. CDR3 length: 16 amino acids. Germline V gene lookup returns CDR1 SGHNT and CDR2 YYREEE (reference sequence).

The chain carries TRBV27 and TRBJ2-3, with TRBD2 as a possible D gene (6 bases). Germline V gene sequence: CDR1 MNHEY, CDR2 SMNVEV (reference sequence). The CDR3 consists of 16 residues. Trimming shortened V by 4 bases and J by 4 bases, and 18 bases separated the two germline ends. CDR3 amino acids: CASSSRRGREADTQYF. The CDR3 nucleotides read TGTGCCAGCAGTTCTCGGAGGGGCAGGGAGGCAGATACGCAGTATTTT.

The CDR3 spells CASGNSTGGNTGELFF. CDR3 nucleotides: TGTGCCAGTGGAAACAGTACAGGGGGCAACACCGGGGAGCTGTTTTTT. The rearrangement links TRBV19 to TRBJ2-2, with 9 bases matching TRBD1. With V trimmed by 8 bases and J by 2 bases, 9 bases remained unmatched. The length of the CDR3 is 16 residues. Germline-derived CDR1 and CDR2 are LNHDA and SQIVND (reference sequence). Full variable domain (outside the CDR3, taken from reference TRBV19 and TRBJ2-2): DGGITQSPKYLFRKEGQNVTLSCEQNLNHDAMYWYRQDPGQGLRLIYYSQIVNDFQKGDIAEGYSVSREKKESFPLTVTSAQKNPTAFYLCASGNSTGGNTGELFFGEGSRLTVL.

The CDR3 region is CASRTGSTQGRNTEAFF. The CDR3 nucleotides read TGTGCCAGCAGGACTGGTAGTACTCAGGGGAGGAACACTGAAGCTTTCTTT. The rearrangement joins TRBV7-9 to TRBJ1-1; a possible D gene is TRBD1 (6 bases). The length of the CDR3 is 17 residues. Trimming removed 6 bases from V and 1 base from J, with 21 bases in between. Looked up from germline, CDR1 is SEHNR and CDR2 is FQNEAQ (reference sequence).

This clone was counted between two and nine times. This rearrangement joins TRBV19 to TRBJ1-1; D call uncertain. The CDR3 length is 13 residues. Germline V gene data show CDR1 as LNHDA and CDR2 as SQIVND (reference sequence). Trimming took off 3 bases at V and 5 bases at J, with 10 bases between the two ends. Here the CDR3 DNA reads TGTGCCAGTAGTATTGGCGGTTTAACTGAAGCTTTCTTT. Protein sequence: CASSIGGLTEAFF.

This clone has just a few counts. The V call is TRBV7-3, the J call TRBJ1-4; D perhaps matches TRBD1 (5 bases). Germline loops: CDR1 SGHTA, CDR2 FQGTGA. Trimming took 3 bases from V and 0 from J, leaving 17 bases between them. The CDR3 is 18 amino acids. CDR3 sequence: CASSLIRVGRSTNEKLFF. The DNA of the CDR3 is TGTGCCAGCAGCTTGATTCGGGTGGGGCGGTCAACTAATGAAAAACTGTTTTTT.

The chain joins TRBV27 to TRBJ2-3; possible D gene TRBD2, 5 bases. Trimming cost V 7 bases and J 0 bases, with 11 bases left between them. Germline loops: CDR1 MNHEY, CDR2 SMNVEV (reference sequence). The CDR3 runs 14 residues. The CDR3, as DNA: TGTGCCAGCACCGACGGGATTAGCACAGATACGCAGTATTTT. This translates into CASTDGISTDTQYF.

This chain uses TRBV5-1 with TRBJ2-5, with TRBD2 matching over 7 bases. Unmatched junction bases numbered 7, after V lost 0 bases and J lost 5 bases. Germline CDR1 SGHRS, CDR2 YFSETQ. CDR3 length: 15 amino acids. CDR3 sequence: CASSLGLAVHETQYF. In DNA form, the CDR3 reads TGCGCCAGCAGCTTGGGGCTAGCGGTACACGAGACCCAGTACTTC.

This rearrangement joins TRBV10-1 to TRBJ2-1; 8 nucleotides agree with TRBD2. The trim removed 3 bases at V and 2 bases at J, leaving 3 bases unmatched. Germline V gene data show CDR1 as WNHNN and CDR2 as SYGVQD (reference sequence). The CDR3 covers 15 residues. Here the CDR3 DNA reads TGCGCCAGCAGTGAAGGAGCGGGGGCCTACAATGAGCAGTTCTTC. Protein: CASSEGAGAYNEQFF.

The J gene is TRBJ1-1, the V gene TRBV28; D gene uncertain. Germline CDR1 is MDHEN and CDR2 is SYDVKM. This CDR3 comprises 12 residues. Trimming pared 3 bases from V and 11 bases from J, leaving 13 bases between. Written as DNA, the CDR3 is TGTGCCAGCAGTTTGTGGCAGGACTGGGCTTTCTTT. This translates into CASSLWQDWAFF.

This chain links TRBV11-2 with TRBJ2-1, with D possibly being TRBD1 (6 bases). V gave up 4 bases and J gave up 8 bases, with 21 bases separating them. Germline V CDR1 and CDR2: SGHAT, FQNNGV. The CDR3 is 16 residues long. CDR3 amino acids: CASSSTPYNPGDEQFF. In nucleotides, the CDR3 is TGTGCCAGCAGCTCCACTCCGTACAACCCAGGGGATGAGCAGTTCTTC.

This chain connects TRBV18 to TRBJ1-2; TRBD1 agrees at 11 bases. Trimming removed 3 bases from V and 5 bases from J; junction bases left unmatched: 11. CDR3 length: 17 amino acids. Germline CDR1 and CDR2: KGHSH and LQKENI. CDR3 in DNA: TGTGCCAGCTCACCGGACAGGGGGCCCTCTAACTGGTATGGCTACACCTTC. Residues: CASSPDRGPSNWYGYTF.

The chain combines TRBV11-2 with TRBJ2-5; 8 bases agree with TRBD2. The CDR3 has 13 residues. CDR1 is SGHAT, CDR2 FQNNGV, per germline. V lost 3 bases and J lost 3; bases outside the gene matches: 0. The CDR3 region is CASSLGLEETQYF. The DNA for the CDR3 is TGTGCCAGCAGCTTGGGACTAGAAGAGACCCAGTACTTC.

V and J are TRBV5-6 and TRBJ2-3, with D maybe TRBD2 (6 bases). The CDR3 extends over 15 amino acids. The germline V gene has CDR1 SGHDT and CDR2 YYEEEE. V was pared by 4 bases and J by 2 bases, with 14 bases between. CDR3 nucleotides: TGTGCCAGCAGCGGGGGGACCGCGCCCACAGATACGCAGTATTTT. Protein sequence: CASSGGTAPTDTQYF.

V is TRBV6-1 and J is TRBJ1-6, with unresolved D. CDR1 and CDR2 (germline): MNHNS, SASEGT. This CDR3 is built from 14 residues. The V gene lost 2 bases and the J gene lost 8 bases, with 10 bases spanning the gap. CDR3 DNA: TGTGCCAGCAGTGAATCGGGGTTGTATTCACCCCTCCACTTT. As protein: CASSESGLYSPLHF.

The rearrangement uses TRBV2 and TRBJ2-3, with a tentative D call TRBD2 (6 bases). This CDR3 is built from 17 residues. In germline, CDR1 is SNHLY, CDR2 FYNNEI. Trimming removed 6 bases at V and 4 bases at J, with 23 bases between. CDR3 sequence reads: CASSPFTSPPGPDTQYF. DNA of the CDR3: TGTGCCAGCAGCCCGTTTACTAGCCCTCCAGGGCCAGATACGCAGTATTTT.

The chain recombines TRBV5-1 with TRBJ1-1; TRBD1 is a possible D gene (5 bases). The CDR3 loop spans 14 amino acids. Trimming took 3 bases from V and 3 from J, leaving 12 bases between them. Germline lookup yields CDR1 SGHRS and CDR2 YFSETQ. CDR3 coding DNA: TGCGCCAGCAGCTGGCAGGGAGGGGACACTGAAGCTTTCTTT. Protein product: CASSWQGGDTEAFF.

This clone was detected a few times. The rearrangement uses TRBV12-2 and TRBJ1-6. TRBV12-2 is a listed pseudogene. This CDR3 spans 15 amino acids. The CDR3 loop reads CASRVPPVKLVTLHF. Written as DNA, the CDR3 is TGTGCAAGTCGCGTGCCCCCGGTAAAGCTAGTCACCCTCCACTTT.

The chain employs TRBV7-2 and TRBJ2-4; no firm D call. The length of the CDR3 is 16 residues. Trimming removed 1 base from V and 0 bases from J, with 10 bases in between. Germline values: CDR1 SGHTA, CDR2 FQGNSA. This chain's CDR3 is CASSLGPPGAKNIQYF. DNA of the CDR3: TGTGCCAGCAGCTTAGGACCCCCAGGAGCCAAAAACATTCAGTACTTC.

The chain employs TRBV5-1 and TRBJ2-1; 12 bases fit TRBD2. CDR3 length equals 18 residues. Unmatched junction bases numbered 12, after V lost 1 base and J lost 7 bases. Germline V gene sequence: CDR1 SGHRS, CDR2 YFSETQ. The CDR3 nucleotides are TGCGCCAGCAGCTTGCCTGCTGGGACTAGCGGGTCGACGAATGAGCAGTTCTTC. Its translation: CASSLPAGTSGSTNEQFF.

The chain uses TRBV5-1 and TRBJ1-3; unclear D gene. V shed 4 bases and J shed 4 bases, with 6 bases lying between them. The CDR3 has 12 residues. Germline CDR1 and CDR2: SGHRS and YFSETQ. CDR3 nucleotide sequence: TGCGCCAGCAGCACGGGGGGAAACACCATATATTTT. It translates to CASSTGGNTIYF.

The V call is TRBV9, the J call TRBJ1-2, with D maybe TRBD1 (6 bases). The length of the CDR3 is 14 residues. CDR1 is SGDLS, CDR2 YYNGEE, per germline. Trimming took 3 bases from V and 7 from J, leaving 16 bases between them. In nucleotides, the CDR3 is TGTGCCAGCAGCGCCTCGGGGGGGGCGGTTGGCTACACCTTC. Translation: CASSASGGAVGYTF.

The rearrangement joins TRBV30 to TRBJ2-2, with 7 bases lining up with TRBD1. V was clipped by 5 bases and J by 4 bases; unmatched bases: 7. The CDR3 sequence is 14 residues long. From germline, CDR1 is GTSNPN and CDR2 SVGIG (reference sequence). DNA of the CDR3: TGTGCCTGGGGGACAGTATCTCCCACCGGGGAGCTGTTTTTT. Its protein product is CAWGTVSPTGELFF.

The chain employs TRBV9 and TRBJ2-7, with 10 bases aligning to TRBD1. The CDR3 sequence is 14 residues long. V shed 0 bases, J shed 6 bases, and the junction held 3 bases outside the gene matches. CDR1 is SGDLS and CDR2 is YYNGEE in the germline V gene. The DNA for the CDR3 is TGTGCCAGCAGCGTAGGACAGGGGGCATCCGAGCAGTACTTC. This encodes CASSVGQGASEQYF.